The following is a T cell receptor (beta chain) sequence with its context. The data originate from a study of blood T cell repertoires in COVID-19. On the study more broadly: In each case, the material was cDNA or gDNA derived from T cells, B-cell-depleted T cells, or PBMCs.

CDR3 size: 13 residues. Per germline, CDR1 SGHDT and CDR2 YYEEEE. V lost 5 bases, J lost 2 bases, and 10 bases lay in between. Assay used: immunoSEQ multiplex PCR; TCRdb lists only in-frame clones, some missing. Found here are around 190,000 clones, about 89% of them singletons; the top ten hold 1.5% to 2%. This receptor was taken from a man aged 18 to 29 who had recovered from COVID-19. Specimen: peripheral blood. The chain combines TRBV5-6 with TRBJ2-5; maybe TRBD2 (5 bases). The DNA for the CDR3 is TGTGCCAGCAGGGGTAGCGTACAAGAGACCCAGTACTTC. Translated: CASRGSVQETQYF.